A single sample gave rise to the 28 T cell receptor beta chains below, sequenced in a study of human T cells and chemical hapten exposure (dated by TCRdb to about 2021). The library was obtained by RACE. Sequencing instrument: NextSeq 500. TCRdb's own reprocessing of the public reads used fastp at Q25 and MiXCR and kept productive beta chains. When rows share a CDR3 protein, they turn into one entry using the most common DNA and genes. Recorded for this sample are some 30,000 distinct CDR3 sequences; around 6% of them occurred a single time. The ten largest clones capture about 6% of the sample. In light of the paper, this sample's time point label describes: patch test 3, about 24 weeks after DPC sensitization. The sample's treatment or condition, from its label and the paper: therapeutic diphenylcyclopropenone sensitization with weekly scalp DPC. Here the sequenced sample was whole blood, taken in connection with sensitization to the hapten diphenylcyclopropenone (DPC). Receptors originate from a man younger than 40 with alopecia areata. Some clones in this sample may be carry-over from other donors' samples.

This clonotype was seen repeatedly, ten times or more. The rearrangement links TRBV29-1 to TRBJ2-1, with unresolved D. Germline CDR1 is SQVTM and CDR2 is ANQGSEA. Trimming cost V 7 bases and J 8 bases, with 15 bases left between them. CDR3 size: 12 residues. The DNA for the CDR3 is TGCAGCGCAAGATCGTACGGGCATGAGCAGTTCTTC. It codes for CSARSYGHEQFF.

The CDR3 region is CASSLVTGGGYTF. CDR3 DNA sequence: TGTGCCAGCAGTTTAGTTACAGGGGGTGGCTACACCTTC. The V gene is TRBV12-3 or TRBV12-4, the J gene TRBJ1-2, with 8 positions matching TRBD1. Unmatched junction bases numbered 2, after V lost 1 base and J lost 7 bases. CDR3 length: 13 residues.

This clonotype has at least ten counts. This chain links TRBV7-2 with TRBJ2-6, with 10 bases that match TRBD1. V lost 8 bases to trimming and J lost 2 bases; unmatched junction nucleotides: 12. This CDR3 comprises 18 residues. Per the germline V gene, CDR1 is SGHTA and CDR2 is FQGNSA. The CDR3 here is CASLNLLGTGAGANVLTF. CDR3 nucleotides: TGTGCCAGCCTTAACCTTCTGGGGACAGGGGCTGGGGCCAACGTCCTGACTTTC.

This clonotype was observed at least ten times. The V call is TRBV27, the J call TRBJ1-5, with D tentatively TRBD1 (5 bases). Germline V lookup: CDR1 MNHEY, CDR2 SMNVEV (reference sequence). V dropped 6 bases and J dropped 2 bases, with 11 bases sitting between them. CDR3 size: 14 residues. The DNA of the CDR3 is TGTGCCAGCAGCACCCGGGGCCGCAATCAGCCCCAGCATTTT. Its protein is CASSTRGRNQPQHF.

Ten or more counts support this clonotype. The chain recombines TRBV12-3 or TRBV12-4 with TRBJ1-5, with TRBD1 as a possible D gene (5 bases). Trimming removed 0 bases from V and 7 bases from J, with 16 bases in between. The CDR3 loop spans 16 amino acids. The chain's CDR3 is CASSLARTGEGQPQHF. In nucleotides, the CDR3 is TGTGCCAGCAGTTTAGCCCGAACAGGCGAGGGCCAGCCCCAGCATTTT.

This clonotype was recorded many times. This sequence joins TRBV30 and TRBJ2-3, with D possibly being TRBD1 (7 bases). Deletions cut 4 bases from V and 0 bases from J, with 11 bases between. This CDR3 is built from 14 residues. Germline V gives CDR1 GTSNPN, CDR2 SVGIG (reference sequence). The CDR3 reads CAWNGGQSTDTQYF. CDR3 bases: TGTGCCTGGAACGGGGGACAGAGCACAGATACGCAGTATTTT.

This clonotype has ten or more counts. The chain has TRBV15 and TRBJ2-1, with 7 bases that match TRBD2. CDR3 length: 16 amino acids. After removal of 0 bases from V and 2 bases from J, the junction contained 4 bases not matched to a gene. CDR1 LNHNV and CDR2 YYDKDF come from the germline V gene (reference sequence). The CDR3 coding sequence is TGTGCCACCAGCAGAGATATCGGACTAGCCTACAATGAGCAGTTCTTC. It is translated as CATSRDIGLAYNEQFF.

There are many counts of this clonotype. J is TRBJ2-6 and V is TRBV7-9; 10 bases agree with TRBD1. This CDR3 contains 16 residues. J lost 3 bases, V lost 4 bases, and 3 bases had no gene match. Per germline, CDR1 SEHNR and CDR2 FQNEAQ (reference sequence). CDR3 region: CASSSTGGFGANVLTF. The CDR3 DNA sequence: TGTGCCAGCAGCTCGACAGGGGGCTTTGGGGCCAACGTCCTGACTTTC.

On this clonotype itself: A much larger clone is a single base away; this may be a read error. The chain employs TRBV12-3 or TRBV12-4 and TRBJ1-2; tentative D call: TRBD1 (6 bases). This CDR3 spans 14 amino acids. This chain's CDR3 is CVSSLQGSAFGYTF. DNA for the CDR3: TGTGTCAGCAGTTTACAGGGCAGCGCGTTTGGCTACACCTTC.

This clonotype was detected ten times or more. The chain has TRBV20-1 and TRBJ1-1; tentatively, D is TRBD1 (5 bases). The length of the CDR3 is 14 residues. Germline CDR1 DFQATT, CDR2 SNEGSKA (reference sequence). Trimming removed 6 bases at V and 5 bases at J, with 19 bases between. The CDR3 region has the DNA TGCAGTGCCCCTCCCCTTCTGGGGGGGACTGAAGCTTTCTTT. Residues: CSAPPLLGGTEAFF.

At least ten counts were recorded for this clonotype. This sequence joins TRBV7-9 and TRBJ2-2; tentative D call: TRBD1 (6 bases). From germline, CDR1 is SEHNR and CDR2 FQNEAQ (reference sequence). CDR3 length: 18 amino acids. V was trimmed by 11 bases and J by 3 bases, leaving 28 bases between them. The CDR3 loop is CAASQKGHREGDTGELFF. CDR3 nucleotides: TGTGCCGCGTCTCAAAAGGGGCACAGGGAAGGGGACACCGGGGAGCTGTTTTTT.

By sample share, this clonotype is medium-sized (0.01 to 0.1%). The chain couples TRBV2 to TRBJ1-1; 8 bases are a match to TRBD1. The CDR3 has 17 residues. Germline V gene lookup returns CDR1 SNHLY and CDR2 FYNNEI. With V trimmed by 7 bases and J by 0 bases, 13 bases remained unmatched. Here the CDR3 DNA reads TGTGCCAGCAATAAGGGACAGGTCGCTAGGATGAACACTGAAGCTTTCTTT. As protein: CASNKGQVARMNTEAFF.

This clonotype occurred many times. The chain employs TRBV12-3 or TRBV12-4 and TRBJ2-5; 9 nucleotides agree with TRBD2. CDR3 length: 15 amino acids. V shed 3 bases, J shed 4 bases, and the junction held 6 bases outside the gene matches. CDR3 region: CASSLMASGIETQYF. The CDR3 DNA is TGTGCCAGCAGTTTGATGGCTAGCGGGATAGAGACCCAGTACTTC.

The sample holds many counts of this clonotype. Because the CDR3's place on the DNA is in doubt, the DNA is left out and the CDR3 is given as listed by TCRdb. The chain is built from TRBV4-3 and TRBJ1-4; the DNA was not used to check the table's D call, TRBD1. The CDR3 is 18 residues long, ends included. Germline V gene lookup returns CDR1 LGHNA and CDR2 YSLEER. The CDR3 sequence: CASSQGTGVTNEKLFFFF.

This clonotype occurred many times. The chain has TRBV12-3 or TRBV12-4 and TRBJ1-5, with D hard to call. V dropped 4 bases and J dropped 0 bases, with 7 bases sitting between them. The CDR3 covers 14 residues. The CDR3 loop is CASSSWDSNQPQHF. Here the CDR3 DNA reads TGTGCCAGCAGTTCTTGGGATAGCAATCAGCCCCAGCATTTT.

This clonotype occurred many times. The chain recombines TRBV18 with TRBJ1-1; D not certain. CDR1 is KGHSH and CDR2 is LQKENI in the germline V gene. Trimming pared 3 bases from V and 1 base from J, leaving 6 bases between. The CDR3 is made up of 13 amino acids. The CDR3 spells CASSPNSNTEAFF. DNA for the CDR3: TGTGCCAGCTCACCGAACTCGAACACTGAAGCTTTCTTT. Full variable domain (outside the CDR3, taken from reference TRBV18 and TRBJ1-1): NAGVMQNPRHLVRRRGQEARLRCSPMKGHSHVYWYRQLPEEGLKFMVYLQKENIIDESGMPKERFSAEFPKEGPSILRIQQVVRGDSAAYFCASSPNSNTEAFFGQGTRLTVV.

In this sample, this clonotype turned up many times. This chain links TRBV5-1 with TRBJ2-3; the match to TRBD2 covers 9 bases. The germline gives CDR1 SGHRS, CDR2 YFSETQ. This CDR3 comprises 16 residues. The V and J ends lost 4 bases and 0 bases, in that order; junction bases with no gene match: 6. The CDR3 loop reads CASSIGLATSTDTQYF. CDR3 nucleotides: TGCGCCAGCAGCATAGGACTAGCGACAAGCACAGATACGCAGTATTTT.

Only a few counts were recorded for this clonotype. The chain recombines TRBV5-1 with TRBJ2-1; either TRBD1 or TRBD2 may supply D (7 bases each). V lost 8 bases to trimming and J lost 7 bases, with 28 bases between them. CDR1 SGHRS and CDR2 YFSETQ come from the germline V gene. The length of the CDR3 is 17 residues. CDR3 in DNA: TGCGCCAGGAACGCCGGGCCCCAGGGGGGGTATTGGAATGAGCAGTTCTTC. Its protein product is CARNAGPQGGYWNEQFF. Drawing the rest from reference TRBV5-1 and TRBJ2-1, the complete variable domain is KAGVTQTPRYLIKTRGQQVTLSCSPISGHRSVSWYQQTPGQGLQFLFEYFSETQRNKGNFPGRFSGRQFSNSRSEMNVSTLELGDSALYLCARNAGPQGGYWNEQFFGPGTRLTVL.

The table lists this clonotype with many counts. J is TRBJ2-7 and V is TRBV23-1; D perhaps matches TRBD1 (6 bases). TRBV23-1 carries the ORF label, with uncertain function. V was pared by 4 bases and J by 7 bases, with 11 bases between. This CDR3 contains 12 residues. The CDR3 here is CASSLGAGEQYF. Here the CDR3 DNA reads TGCGCCAGCAGTCTGGGGGCTGGAGAGCAGTACTTC.

This clonotype occurred once. The junction does not match germline at one end; this may be a read error. The rearrangement links TRBV5-1 to TRBJ2-5; 8 bases match TRBD1. In germline, CDR1 is SGHRS, CDR2 YFSETQ. The CDR3 extends over 16 amino acids. Here the CDR3 DNA reads TGCGCCAGCAGCTTGGCCACGCAGGGGGCCCCTGAGACCCTGTACTTC. It encodes CASSLATQGAPETLYF. Using reference TRBV5-1 and TRBJ2-5 for the parts outside the CDR3, the full variable domain is KAGVTQTPRYLIKTRGQQVTLSCSPISGHRSVSWYQQTPGQGLQFLFEYFSETQRNKGNFPGRFSGRQFSNSRSEMNVSTLELGDSALYLCASSLATQGAPETLYFGPGTRLLVL.

This clonotype was recorded at least ten times. The chain joins TRBV2 to TRBJ1-3; perhaps TRBD1 as D (5 bases). This CDR3 region has 14 residues. V lost 8 bases and J 0 bases, leaving 11 bases between the germline ends. Looked up from germline, CDR1 is SNHLY and CDR2 is FYNNEI. Here the CDR3 reads CASRDGHSGNTIYF. The CDR3 DNA sequence: TGTGCCAGCCGGGACGGGCACTCTGGAAACACCATATATTTT.

This clonotype has at least ten counts. CDR3 loop: CASSQASGSGTDTQYF. The CDR3 coding sequence is TGTGCCAGCAGCCAAGCTAGCGGGAGTGGCACAGATACGCAGTATTTT. The V call is TRBV3-1, the J call TRBJ2-3; 10 nucleotides agree with TRBD2. Germline CDR1 and CDR2: LGHDT and YNNKEL (reference sequence). The CDR3 contains 16 residues. V shed 1 base and J 1 base; nucleotides not matched to a gene: 2.

At least ten counts were recorded for this clonotype. The chain carries TRBV29-1 and TRBJ2-7; no clear D gene. Germline V gives CDR1 SQVTM, CDR2 ANQGSEA. The ends were cut back, 4 bases at V and 9 bases at J, with 16 bases in the middle. This CDR3 region has 12 residues. The CDR3 DNA sequence: TGCAGCGTTGGCCCGGACCGTAGCCGGCAGTACTTC. This gives the protein CSVGPDRSRQYF.

This clonotype was counted at least ten times. The CDR3 spells CASSAGVDGEQFF. CDR3 bases: TGTGCCAGCTCAGCGGGAGTGGATGGTGAGCAGTTCTTC. This chain connects TRBV18 to TRBJ2-1, with 7 bases identical to TRBD2. In germline, CDR1 is KGHSH, CDR2 LQKENI. The CDR3 loop spans 13 amino acids. Trimming took 5 bases from V and 9 from J; bases not matched to a gene: 7.

The V and J genes are TRBV20-1 and TRBJ2-3, with unresolved D. The germline gives CDR1 DFQATT, CDR2 SNEGSKA (reference sequence). V lost 1 base and J 0 bases, leaving 8 bases between the germline ends. This CDR3 contains 14 residues. The chain's CDR3 is CSARGLDSTDTQYF. As DNA, the CDR3 is TGCAGTGCTAGAGGTTTGGATAGCACAGATACGCAGTATTTT.

This clonotype was observed many times. V gene TRBV6-5 combines with J gene TRBJ2-5, with D possibly TRBD2 on 6 matching bases. Germline values: CDR1 MNHEY, CDR2 SVGAGI. The length of the CDR3 is 15 residues. Trimming removed 4 bases from V and 4 bases from J, with 16 bases in between. CDR3 coding DNA: TGTGCCAGCAGTTCCCATTCGGAGGGAAGAGAGACCCAGTACTTC. Translating gives CASSSHSEGRETQYF.

In this sample, this clonotype turned up many times. CDR3 nucleotides: TGCGCCAGCAGTTCACAGGGCCCGGGCGCAGATACGCAGTATTTT. The encoded protein is CASSSQGPGADTQYF. This chain links TRBV5-1 with TRBJ2-3; weak D call: TRBD1 (6 bases). The CDR3 sequence is 15 residues long. The ends were cut back, 5 bases at V and 4 bases at J, with 17 bases in the middle. CDR1 is SGHRS, CDR2 YFSETQ, per germline. The full variable domain, its missing parts supplied by reference TRBV5-1 and TRBJ2-3, is KAGVTQTPRYLIKTRGQQVTLSCSPISGHRSVSWYQQTPGQGLQFLFEYFSETQRNKGNFPGRFSGRQFSNSRSEMNVSTLELGDSALYLCASSSQGPGADTQYFGPGTRLTVL.

This clonotype was counted many times. The chain is built from TRBV4-3 and TRBJ2-5; no clear D. With 0 bases removed from V and 2 bases from J, the gap between germline ends came to 7 bases. Germline V CDR1 and CDR2: LGHNA, YSLEER. The CDR3 totals 14 residues. CDR3 protein: CASSQDHSQETQYF. The DNA of the CDR3 is TGCGCCAGCAGCCAAGATCACAGTCAAGAGACCCAGTACTTC.